These 11 T cell receptor beta chains originate from one sample sequenced in a study of T cells in Graves' hyperthyroidism and ophthalmopathy. Researchers took RNA transcripts and amplified the TCR beta CDR3 regions from them. First-round RT-PCR targeting the TCR CDR3 was performed with the HTBI primer set. TCRdb independently ran MiXCR on the multiplex PCR reads; one entry per CDR3 protein. The sample has about 570,000 distinct CDR3 sequences, 35% to 55% seen once. Sample: peripheral blood or thyroid tissue (not recorded which). These TCRs come from an adult woman with Graves' disease, either hyperthyroidism or ophthalmopathy (not recorded which).

This clonotype was recorded at least ten times. The chain combines TRBV5-4 with TRBJ1-2, with unresolved D. V was pared by 3 bases and J by 4 bases, with 16 bases between. Germline CDR1 SGHNT, CDR2 YYREEE (reference sequence). The CDR3 has 15 residues. The CDR3 DNA reads as TGTGCCAGCAGCTCTCCCCGGACCAATTTCTATGGCTACACCTTC. This gives the protein CASSSPRTNFYGYTF.

CDR3 nucleotides: TGTGCCAGCGGGACGGTCCCCAATCAGCCCCAGCATTTT. It codes for CASGTVPNQPQHF. The V call is TRBV12-3 or TRBV12-4, the J call TRBJ1-5; D possibly corresponds to TRBD1 (5 bases). The CDR3 is 13 residues long. Trimming removed 8 bases at V and 3 bases at J, with 11 bases between.

This chain connects TRBV20-1 to TRBJ1-2; 9 nucleotides agree with TRBD1. CDR3 length: 14 amino acids. The germline gives CDR1 DFQATT, CDR2 SNEGSKA (reference sequence). Trimming removed 4 bases from V and 8 bases from J; junction bases left unmatched: 11. The CDR3 sequence: CSAILDRGYRGYTF. The CDR3 DNA sequence: TGCAGTGCTATACTCGACAGGGGGTATCGGGGCTACACCTTC.

The rearrangement joins TRBV5-1 to TRBJ2-5, with D perhaps given as TRBD1 or TRBD2 (5 bases each). The V and J ends lost 5 bases and 5 bases respectively, with 19 bases between them. Germline CDR1 reads SGHRS; CDR2 reads YFSETQ. CDR3 size: 15 residues. The CDR3 here is CASRLGAIPGETQYF. CDR3 in DNA: TGCGCCAGCAGACTCGGGGCCATCCCCGGGGAGACCCAGTACTTC.

The chain employs TRBV9 and TRBJ1-1, with 7 bases lining up with TRBD1. Germline V gives CDR1 SGDLS, CDR2 YYNGEE. The length of the CDR3 is 16 residues. The V and J ends lost 7 bases and 4 bases, in that order; junction bases with no gene match: 16. For the CDR3, the DNA is TGTGCCAGCTCACCAAACAGGGGAGGGCGAGTCACTGAAGCTTTCTTT. This encodes CASSPNRGGRVTEAFF.

This clonotype appeared a few times. The V gene is TRBV10-3, the J gene TRBJ1-1, with D tentatively TRBD1 (5 bases). Trimming shortened V by 4 bases and J by 0 bases, and 18 bases separated the two germline ends. This CDR3 contains 17 residues. Germline-derived CDR1 and CDR2 are ENHRY and SYGVKD. The CDR3 coding sequence is TGTGCCATCAGTGCGGAGGGACCCGCCAGCTTGAACACTGAAGCTTTCTTT. It encodes CAISAEGPASLNTEAFF.

This clonotype was recorded at least ten times. This chain uses TRBV10-1 with TRBJ1-1; D ambiguous. The CDR3 contains 13 residues. Trimming shortened V by 4 bases and J by 4 bases, and 10 bases separated the two germline ends. Germline CDR1 reads WNHNN; CDR2 reads SYGVQD (reference sequence). The CDR3 DNA sequence: TGCGCCAGCAGTGCTGGGATCTCCACTGAAGCTTTCTTT. This gives the protein CASSAGISTEAFF.

This clonotype showed up many times. This sequence joins TRBV12-3 or TRBV12-4 and TRBJ1-5; D is unclear. V shed 8 bases and J shed 3 bases, with 8 bases lying between them. The CDR3 sequence is 12 residues long. CDR3 DNA sequence: TGTGCCAGCGCAAGCTTCAATCAGCCCCAGCATTTT. The encoded protein is CASASFNQPQHF.

The chain couples TRBV9 to TRBJ1-6; maybe TRBD1 (6 bases). This CDR3 comprises 12 residues. The ends were cut back, 8 bases at V and 7 bases at J, with 10 bases in the middle. From germline, CDR1 is SGDLS and CDR2 YYNGEE. The CDR3, as DNA: TGTGCCAGTGCTACAGGGAATTCACCCCTCCACTTT. As protein: CASATGNSPLHF.

This clonotype was detected ten times or more. The chain is built from TRBV7-9 and TRBJ1-5; D is perhaps TRBD1 (6 bases). This CDR3 contains 14 residues. Trimming took 5 bases from V and 5 from J, leaving 13 bases between them. The V gene's germline CDR1 is SEHNR and CDR2 FQNEAQ (reference sequence). CDR3 sequence: CASSPTGRDQPQHF. CDR3 in DNA: TGTGCCAGCAGCCCTACAGGGAGGGATCAGCCCCAGCATTTT.

This clonotype was recorded a few times. The genes are TRBV7-9 and TRBJ2-7; D gene unclear. This CDR3 spans 15 amino acids. Germline CDR1 is SEHNR and CDR2 is FQNEAQ (reference sequence). V lost 1 base to trimming and J lost 8 bases, with 18 bases between them. The CDR3 is CASSLDSLNQPQQYF. The CDR3 DNA reads as TGTGCCAGCAGCTTAGACAGCCTCAATCAGCCCCAGCAGTACTTC.